This T cell receptor (beta chain) comes out of a study of blood T cells in healthy people across ages. Study conclusions and caveats: Unsorted PBMC material precluded a definitive naive versus antigen-experienced comparison.

Caucasian, healthy and from Russia, the donors were aged between roughly 6 and 95. Together with a sample-barcoded 5' primer, a J-beta primer mix was included in a second PCR lasting roughly 6 to 12 cycles. Using its own MiXCR run on the 5' RACE reads, TCRdb lists one record per CDR3 protein. Here the sample spans 1,500,000 or so distinct CDR3 sequences, approximately 59% being singletons. Deletions cut 0 bases from V and 6 bases from J, with 12 bases between. This CDR3 has 14 residues. CDR1 is SGHAT, CDR2 FQNNGV, per germline. This clonotype was seen more than once but under ten times. No antigen is known for it.

The sample comprised blood. V gene TRBV11-2 combines with J gene TRBJ2-7; the D is unclear. The source is a young man in good health. Here the CDR3 DNA reads TGTGCCAGCAGCTTAGAGCACTATTTGAGCGAGCAGTACTTC. This sequence encodes CASSLEHYLSEQYF.